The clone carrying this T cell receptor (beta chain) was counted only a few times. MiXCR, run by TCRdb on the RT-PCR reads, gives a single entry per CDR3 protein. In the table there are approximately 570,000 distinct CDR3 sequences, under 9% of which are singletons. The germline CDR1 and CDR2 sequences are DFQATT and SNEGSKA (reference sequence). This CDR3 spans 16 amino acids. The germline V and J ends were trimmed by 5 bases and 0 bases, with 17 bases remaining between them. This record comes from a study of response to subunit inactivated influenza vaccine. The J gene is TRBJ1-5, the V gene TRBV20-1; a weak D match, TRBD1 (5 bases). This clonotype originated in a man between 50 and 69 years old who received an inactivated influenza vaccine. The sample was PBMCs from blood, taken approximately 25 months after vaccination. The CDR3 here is CSAHDSPQYSNQPQHF. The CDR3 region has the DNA TGCAGTGCTCACGACAGTCCCCAGTATAGCAATCAGCCCCAGCATTTT.